Following are 16 T cell receptor beta chains from one sample sequenced in a study of T cell responses to AZD1222 COVID-19 vaccine. The repertoire was sequenced with immunoSEQ multiplex PCR; TCRdb's copy has only in-frame clones and lacks some. Of around 130,000 clones in the sample, around 83% were seen once. The specimen was peripheral blood, collected 28 days after the second AZD1222 dose. The receptors shown here come from an adult who received the AZD1222 COVID-19 vaccine.

This clone appeared once. The chain employs TRBV7-9 and TRBJ1-5; the D is unclear. Germline values: CDR1 SEHNR, CDR2 FQNEAQ (reference sequence). The germline V and J ends were trimmed by 3 bases and 5 bases, with 11 bases remaining between them. The CDR3 is 14 residues long. DNA for the CDR3: TGTGCCAGCAGCTTTCGTGGGCCCGATCAGCCCCAGCATTTT. As protein: CASSFRGPDQPQHF.

CDR3 in amino acids: CASRMTRGIDTQYF. The CDR3 nucleotides read TGTGCCAGCCGGATGACCAGGGGGATAGATACGCAGTATTTT. The rearrangement uses TRBV6-5 and TRBJ2-3; 7 bases align to TRBD1. Losses at the gene ends were 8 bases for V and 5 bases for J; bases not matched to a gene: 10. The CDR3 spans 14 residues. Germline values: CDR1 MNHEY, CDR2 SVGAGI.

The J gene is TRBJ1-2, the V gene TRBV29-1; TRBD1 matches at 9 bases. The germline V gene encodes CDR1 SQVTM and CDR2 ANQGSEA. V trimming: 4 bases; J trimming: 8 bases; junction bases outside the gene matches: 2. CDR3 length: 11 residues. The CDR3 nucleotides read TGCAGCGTTGGGACAGGGGTCGGCTACACCTTC. Protein: CSVGTGVGYTF.

The genes are TRBV5-1 and TRBJ1-4; D gene uncertain. The CDR3 has 13 residues. Between the trimmed V and J ends, which lost 0 bases and 6 bases, there was a span of 6 bases. The germline V gene encodes CDR1 SGHRS and CDR2 YFSETQ. The CDR3 sequence is CASSLVWDEKLFF. The CDR3 nucleotides read TGCGCCAGCAGCTTGGTCTGGGATGAAAAACTGTTTTTT.

This chain uses TRBV6-4 with TRBJ1-6; possibly TRBD1 for D (5 bases). Germline-derived CDR1 and CDR2 are MRHNA and SNTAGT. The CDR3 consists of 14 residues. The V and J ends lost 4 bases and 9 bases respectively, with 13 bases between them. The CDR3: CASSVSPGGSPLHF. The CDR3 DNA follows: TGTGCCAGCAGTGTTTCCCCGGGGGGTTCACCCCTCCACTTT.

The chain has TRBV30 and TRBJ1-4, with D possibly being TRBD1 (5 bases). The CDR3 runs 15 residues. Germline V gives CDR1 GTSNPN, CDR2 SVGIG (reference sequence). Trimming left V 1 base short and J 2 bases short, with 11 bases between. For the CDR3, the DNA is TGTGCCTGGAGTGGGGGGGGACGGACTAATGAAAAACTGTTTTTT. Amino acids: CAWSGGGRTNEKLFF.

V is TRBV6-6 and J is TRBJ2-7; 9 bases match TRBD2. The CDR3 loop spans 14 amino acids. Germline loops: CDR1 MNHNY, CDR2 SVGAGI (reference sequence). Unmatched junction bases numbered 5, after V lost 8 bases and J lost 0 bases. DNA of the CDR3: TGTGCCAGCCGCGGGGGGGGAAGCTCCTACGAGCAGTACTTC. It yields the protein CASRGGGSSYEQYF.

The chain employs TRBV5-4 and TRBJ2-3; a weak D match, TRBD1 (7 bases). Germline-derived CDR1 and CDR2 are SGHNT and YYREEE (reference sequence). The CDR3 loop spans 16 amino acids. Trimming shortened V by 3 bases and J by 4 bases, and 18 bases separated the two germline ends. The CDR3 DNA follows: TGTGCCAGCAGCTCAACGAGGCAGGGGGGCGCAGATACGCAGTATTTT. This gives the protein CASSSTRQGGADTQYF.

This chain connects TRBV15 to TRBJ2-1; D may match TRBD1 or TRBD2 (5 bases each). The CDR3 contains 15 residues. V lost 0 bases and J lost 7, with 13 bases in between. Germline V CDR1 and CDR2: LNHNV, YYDKDF (reference sequence). The CDR3 DNA reads as TGTGCCACCAGCAGAGATCGGGGCAGAAGAAATGAGCAGTTCTTC. Protein product: CATSRDRGRRNEQFF.

The chain is built from TRBV18 and TRBJ1-2; 9 bases fit TRBD1. Trimming took 3 bases from V and 10 from J; bases not matched to a gene: 15. Germline CDR1 KGHSH, CDR2 LQKENI. The CDR3 sequence is 16 residues long. The CDR3 reads CASSPGTGNLLRVYTF. The CDR3 DNA is TGTGCCAGCTCACCCGGGACAGGGAATCTCTTACGGGTCTACACCTTC.

The rearrangement uses TRBV19 and TRBJ1-2, with 10 bases matching TRBD1. CDR1 and CDR2 (germline): LNHDA, SQIVND (reference sequence). Losses at the gene ends were 6 bases for V and 4 bases for J; bases not matched to a gene: 2. The CDR3 length is 13 residues. CDR3 in DNA: TGTGCCAGTAGGGACAGGGGGTCCTATGGCTACACCTTC. Translation: CASRDRGSYGYTF.

The chain carries TRBV9 and TRBJ1-2; the match to TRBD1 covers 7 bases. V lost 0 bases to trimming and J lost 5 bases; unmatched junction nucleotides: 7. This CDR3 spans 15 amino acids. Germline assignment: CDR1 SGDLS and CDR2 YYNGEE. This chain's CDR3 is CASSVAGTALYGYTF. The CDR3 nucleotides read TGTGCCAGCAGCGTAGCCGGGACAGCGCTGTATGGCTACACCTTC.

This clone was counted only a few times. Here the CDR3 reads CASSYNSRTYGYTF. The CDR3 bases are TGTGCCAGCAGTTACAATTCTAGGACGTATGGCTACACCTTC. The V gene is TRBV6-2 or TRBV6-3, the J gene TRBJ1-2; no reliable D call. V lost 2 bases and J lost 5, with 12 bases in between. This CDR3 region has 14 residues. Per germline, CDR1 MNHEY and CDR2 SVGEGT.

The J gene is TRBJ1-5, the V gene TRBV9; no definite D call. This CDR3 region has 13 residues. V was shortened by 4 bases and J by 4 bases, with 9 bases between the two germline ends. Germline loops: CDR1 SGDLS, CDR2 YYNGEE. CDR3 sequence: CASSPDHNQPQHF. In nucleotides, the CDR3 is TGTGCCAGCAGCCCCGACCATAATCAGCCCCAGCATTTT.

The gene calls are TRBV6-2 or TRBV6-3 and TRBJ2-4; D tentatively reads TRBD1 or TRBD2 (6 bases each). The CDR3 spans 15 residues. Trimming took off 2 bases at V and 1 base at J, with 9 bases between the two ends. Looked up from germline, CDR1 is MNHEY and CDR2 is SVGEGT. The CDR3 loop is CASSYGGGAKNIQYF. The CDR3 bases are TGTGCCAGCAGTTACGGAGGGGGGGCCAAAAACATTCAGTACTTC.

The chain is built from TRBV4-1 and TRBJ2-3; maybe TRBD2 (6 bases). CDR1 is MGHRA and CDR2 is YSYEKL in the germline V gene. The CDR3 runs to 13 residues. V lost 6 bases and J lost 1, with 8 bases in between. CDR3 sequence reads: CASRASGTDTQYF. The CDR3 DNA reads as TGCGCCAGCAGGGCTAGCGGCACAGATACGCAGTATTTT.